This T cell receptor (beta chain) was captured in a study of blood T cell repertoires in COVID-19. Study-wide background: The origin of the acute and convalescent COVID-19 samples was the United States, Italy and Spain. The analysed material was cDNA or gDNA that came from T cells, B-cell-depleted T cells, or PBMCs.

The count of this clone is one. The study recruited people aged roughly 18 to 89 years across around 24 US areas. Symptom resolution, clearance, or two negative PCRs marked the recovered donors of Cohort 3. Method: immunoSEQ multiplex PCR; TCRdb's copy keeps in-frame clones and lacks some. Found here are a few hundred thousand clones, 88% of them singletons; the top ten hold less than 1.5%. The CDR3 totals 16 residues. Looked up from germline, CDR1 is LNHDA and CDR2 is SQIVND (reference sequence). Germline trimming cut 2 bases from V and 1 base from J; bases unmatched to any gene: 6. The receptor comes from a young woman who had recovered from COVID-19. Sequencing input: PBMCs or T cells enriched from blood (not recorded which). J is TRBJ2-7 and V is TRBV19, with TRBD1 matching 9 bases. The CDR3 DNA reads as TGTGCCAGTAGTATATTCGCCGGGACAGGGTCCTACGAGCAGTACTTC. It translates to CASSIFAGTGSYEQYF.